The 25 T cell receptor beta chains reported below all come from one sample, sequenced in a study of blood T cell repertoires in COVID-19. This table comes from immunoSEQ multiplex PCR, and its TCRdb copy is limited to in-frame clones, with some not included. Here the sample spans around 84,000 clones, around four fifths being singletons. Sequenced material: peripheral blood. These receptors all come from an elderly man with active or convalescent COVID-19.

The CDR3 nucleotides read TGTGCCAGCAGCTTAAGTTGGGCTGGCGGGGAGCTGTTTTTT. It encodes CASSLSWAGGELFF. The V call is TRBV7-2, the J call TRBJ2-2; no clear D gene. In germline, CDR1 is SGHTA, CDR2 FQGNSA. The germline V and J ends were trimmed by 2 bases and 7 bases, with 11 bases remaining between them. This CDR3 is built from 14 residues.

The gene calls are TRBV3-1 (or the pseudogene TRBV3-2) and TRBJ2-7; D perhaps matches TRBD2 (5 bases). The CDR3 covers 17 residues. V was clipped by 4 bases and J by 0 bases, with 19 bases between them. Looked up from germline, CDR1 is LGHDT and CDR2 is YNNKEL (reference sequence). The chain's CDR3 is CASSPRTDFGSSYEQYF. CDR3 DNA: TGTGCCAGCAGCCCCCGGACCGATTTTGGGAGCTCCTACGAGCAGTACTTC.

The chain joins TRBV24-1 to TRBJ1-5; 8 bases line up with TRBD1. The V gene end was trimmed by 4 bases and the J gene end by 4 bases; junction bases not matched to a gene: 5. CDR3 length: 15 amino acids. Germline loops: CDR1 KGHDR, CDR2 SFDVKD. As DNA, the CDR3 is TGTGCCACCAGTGACGATAGACAGGGGAATCAGCCCCAGCATTTT. Translated, it gives CATSDDRQGNQPQHF.

For the CDR3, the DNA is TGTGCCAGCAGCCACGACGGGGATCGTGGCTACACCTTC. Translating it yields CASSHDGDRGYTF. This chain connects TRBV5-4 to TRBJ1-2; D not resolved. Trimming stripped 4 bases from V and 7 bases from J, with 14 bases between. Per the germline V gene, CDR1 is SGHNT and CDR2 is YYREEE (reference sequence). There are 13 residues in the CDR3.

V is TRBV10-2 and J is TRBJ1-2; TRBD1 agrees at 9 bases. J gave up 4 bases and V 6 bases, and 3 bases lay outside the gene matches. The CDR3 consists of 13 residues. Germline values: CDR1 WSHSY, CDR2 SAAADI. The CDR3 bases are TGCGCCAGCAGAGAACAGGGGGCCTATGGCTACACCTTC. It codes for CASREQGAYGYTF.

The rearrangement joins TRBV25-1 to TRBJ1-2; no reliable D call. CDR3 size: 11 residues. Germline V gives CDR1 MGHDK, CDR2 SYGVNS. V was shortened by 4 bases and J by 5 bases, with 5 bases between the two germline ends. The CDR3 is CASSVDYGYTF. In nucleotides, the CDR3 is TGTGCCAGCAGTGTAGATTATGGCTACACCTTC.

The V gene is TRBV28, the J gene TRBJ1-2; 12 bases match TRBD1. Germline assignment: CDR1 MDHEN and CDR2 SYDVKM. Trimming cost V 6 bases and J 8 bases; bases outside gene matches: 4. The CDR3 consists of 13 residues. This CDR3 reads CASSLGQGAGYTF. CDR3 coding DNA: TGTGCCAGCAGCTTGGGACAGGGGGCCGGCTACACCTTC.

Comments on this clone: Likely a read error: the CDR3 ends without its conserved phenylalanine or tryptophan. Because the CDR3's place on the DNA is in doubt, the DNA is left out and the CDR3 is given as listed by TCRdb. The V call is TRBV30, the J call TRBJ1-1. Germline values: CDR1 GTSNPN, CDR2 SVGIG (reference sequence). The CDR3 spans 8 residues, counting both ends. CDR3 amino acids: CAWSAGTG.

The chain links TRBV7-9 to TRBJ1-3; D unclear. Trimming removed 0 bases from V and 0 bases from J, with 3 bases in between. The V gene's germline CDR1 is SEHNR and CDR2 FQNEAQ (reference sequence). The CDR3 loop spans 14 amino acids. CDR3: CASSLASSGNTIYF. The DNA for the CDR3 is TGTGCCAGCAGCTTAGCGAGCTCTGGAAACACCATATATTTT.

The chain has TRBV23-1 and TRBJ2-2, with D possibly being TRBD1 (6 bases). TRBV23-1 is reported as an ORF; its role is uncertain. CDR3 length: 17 amino acids. Trimming stripped 0 bases from V and 6 bases from J, with 17 bases between. This CDR3 is CASSQSPGKKGAGELFF. The CDR3 coding sequence is TGCGCCAGCAGTCAATCACCCGGGAAAAAGGGGGCCGGGGAGCTGTTTTTT.

V and J are TRBV4-2 and TRBJ2-7; 8 nucleotides line up with TRBD2. The CDR3 extends over 17 amino acids. V shed 1 base and J 4 bases; nucleotides not matched to a gene: 12. The germline CDR1 and CDR2 sequences are LGHNA and YNFKEQ. The CDR3 here is CASSQGIVGGGLYEQYF. CDR3 bases: TGTGCCAGCAGCCAAGGAATAGTCGGCGGGGGGTTATACGAGCAGTACTTC.

The rearrangement links TRBV11-2 to TRBJ1-6; no firm D call. The CDR3 is 15 amino acids. CDR1 and CDR2 from the germline V gene are SGHAT and FQNNGV. Trimming shortened V by 3 bases and J by 5 bases, and 11 bases separated the two germline ends. DNA of the CDR3: TGTGCCAGCAGCTTCGAGGGTGGTAATAATTCACCCCTCCACTTT. It specifies CASSFEGGNNSPLHF.

The chain employs TRBV28 and TRBJ2-2; 7 bases match TRBD2. J lost 4 bases, V lost 7 bases, and 9 bases had no gene match. The germline CDR1 and CDR2 sequences are MDHEN and SYDVKM. CDR3 length equals 15 residues. DNA of the CDR3: TGTGCCAGCACCTTAGGACTAGTACCCACCGGGGAGCTGTTTTTT. This encodes CASTLGLVPTGELFF.

The rearrangement uses TRBV6-5 and TRBJ1-5, with a possible D match to TRBD1 (5 bases). V was shortened by 8 bases and J by 1 base, with 9 bases between the two germline ends. Germline V gene lookup returns CDR1 MNHEY and CDR2 SVGAGI. This CDR3 contains 13 residues. The CDR3 DNA is TGTGCCAGCGGGGCGGAAAGCAATCAGCCCCAGCATTTT. Protein: CASGAESNQPQHF.

This chain connects TRBV5-4 to TRBJ1-4; possible D gene TRBD1, 5 bases. V lost 4 bases and J 4 bases, leaving 14 bases between the germline ends. Germline CDR1 and CDR2: SGHNT and YYREEE (reference sequence). This CDR3 contains 15 residues. The CDR3 DNA sequence: TGTGCCAGCAGCACCCGACAGCCAGTTAATGAAAAACTGTTTTTT. Its translation is CASSTRQPVNEKLFF.

The chain has TRBV7-2 and TRBJ2-5; 7 bases map to TRBD2. The V gene's germline CDR1 is SGHTA and CDR2 FQGNSA. This CDR3 contains 14 residues. With 1 base clipped from V and 6 bases from J, the junction kept 5 bases outside the gene matches. Here the CDR3 reads CASSLEWGGKTQYF. Here the CDR3 DNA reads TGTGCCAGCAGCTTAGAATGGGGGGGAAAGACCCAGTACTTC.

This chain connects TRBV28 to TRBJ1-5; D is undetermined. V shed 7 bases and J shed 10 bases, with 17 bases lying between them. Germline lookup yields CDR1 MDHEN and CDR2 SYDVKM. This CDR3 has 13 residues. The DNA for the CDR3 is TGTGCCAGCACCATTTGGGCCGTGGAACCCCAGCATTTT. Residues: CASTIWAVEPQHF.

The J gene is TRBJ2-5, the V gene TRBV28; possible D gene TRBD1, 8 bases. Germline V lookup: CDR1 MDHEN, CDR2 SYDVKM. The CDR3 sequence is 15 residues long. The ends were cut back, 8 bases at V and 5 bases at J, with 21 bases in the middle. In nucleotides, the CDR3 is TGTGCCAGCGGGGGGGACAGGTCGATAGGGGAGACCCAGTACTTC. Translating gives CASGGDRSIGETQYF.

The V gene is TRBV28, the J gene TRBJ1-2; a weak D match, TRBD1 (6 bases). Trimming pared 10 bases from V and 7 bases from J, leaving 22 bases between. Germline V gives CDR1 MDHEN, CDR2 SYDVKM. This CDR3 is built from 14 residues. This CDR3 reads CATDGGAVRSGYTF. The DNA for the CDR3 is TGTGCCACCGATGGGGGGGCCGTAAGAAGTGGCTACACCTTC.

J is TRBJ2-3 and V is TRBV5-1; 8 bases line up with TRBD2. Germline CDR1 is SGHRS and CDR2 is YFSETQ. The CDR3 contains 14 residues. V was pared by 6 bases and J by 0 bases, with 3 bases of the junction left unmatched. The CDR3 spells CASTLAGSTDTQYF. CDR3 nucleotides: TGCGCCAGCACCTTAGCGGGAAGCACAGATACGCAGTATTTT.

The chain links TRBV5-1 to TRBJ2-1, with 7 bases aligning to TRBD2. This CDR3 contains 16 residues. Germline V gene lookup returns CDR1 SGHRS and CDR2 YFSETQ. Unmatched junction bases numbered 4, after V lost 1 base and J lost 0 bases. The CDR3 DNA sequence: TGCGCCAGCAGCTTGTGGGGGGAGGGCTCCTACAATGAGCAGTTCTTC. Its protein is CASSLWGEGSYNEQFF.

The rearrangement joins TRBV18 to TRBJ1-2; no firm D call. Germline V gene lookup returns CDR1 KGHSH and CDR2 LQKENI. This CDR3 spans 14 amino acids. Trimming took off 3 bases at V and 2 bases at J, with 10 bases between the two ends. Here the CDR3 reads CASSPATENYGYTF. In DNA, the CDR3 is TGTGCCAGCTCACCCGCTACTGAAAACTATGGCTACACCTTC.

This clone appeared once. The chain combines TRBV20-1 with TRBJ2-5; D is ambiguous. CDR3 length equals 12 residues. CDR1 is DFQATT and CDR2 is SNEGSKA in the germline V gene (reference sequence). V lost 3 bases, J lost 3 bases, and 8 bases lay in between. CDR3 in amino acids: CSASSQEETQYF. DNA of the CDR3: TGCAGTGCTAGTTCGCAGGAAGAGACCCAGTACTTC.

The V and J genes are TRBV5-1 and TRBJ2-7; 7 bases fit TRBD1. The CDR3 spans 15 residues. The germline V gene encodes CDR1 SGHRS and CDR2 YFSETQ. V trimming: 0 bases; J trimming: 2 bases; junction bases outside the gene matches: 5. CDR3: CASSLVRQGPYEQYF. DNA for the CDR3: TGCGCCAGCAGCTTGGTGCGACAGGGCCCCTACGAGCAGTACTTC.

This chain connects TRBV4-2 to TRBJ1-2; D ambiguous. CDR3 length equals 17 residues. Per the germline V gene, CDR1 is LGHNA and CDR2 is YNFKEQ. The V and J ends lost 1 base and 0 bases respectively, with 15 bases between them. CDR3: CASSQAPDTVTNYGYTF. CDR3 DNA sequence: TGTGCCAGCAGCCAAGCTCCCGATACAGTGACTAACTATGGCTACACCTTC.